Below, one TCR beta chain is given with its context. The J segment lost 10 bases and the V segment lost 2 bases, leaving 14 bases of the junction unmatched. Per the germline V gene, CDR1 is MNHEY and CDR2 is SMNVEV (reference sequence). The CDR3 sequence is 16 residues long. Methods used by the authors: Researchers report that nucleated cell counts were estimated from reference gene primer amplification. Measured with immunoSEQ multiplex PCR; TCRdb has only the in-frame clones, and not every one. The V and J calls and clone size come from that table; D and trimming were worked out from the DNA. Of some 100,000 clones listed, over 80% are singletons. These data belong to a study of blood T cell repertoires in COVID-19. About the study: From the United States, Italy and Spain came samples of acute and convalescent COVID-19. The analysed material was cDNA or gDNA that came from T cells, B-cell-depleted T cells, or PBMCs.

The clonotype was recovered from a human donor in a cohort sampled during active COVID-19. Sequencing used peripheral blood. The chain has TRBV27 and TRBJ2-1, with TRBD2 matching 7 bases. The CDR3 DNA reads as TGTGCCAGCAGTTTAATTACGGGACTAACTAAGTACGAGCAGTTCTTC. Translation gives CASSLITGLTKYEQFF.